This T cell receptor (beta chain) was captured in a study of CD8 T cells in ankylosing spondylitis. Findings and limits, study-wide: Blood from ankylosing spondylitis patients appeared to carry a characteristic roughly 8-variant TCR beta motif. Disease-linked clones reportedly showed significant enrichment in matched ankylosing spondylitis synovial fluid.

Researchers built TCR beta libraries using quantitative 5'-RACE with molecular barcodes. TCRdb recomputed calls from the 5' RACE reads with MiXCR, one row per CDR3 protein. The sample contains a few hundred thousand distinct CDR3 sequences, 20% to 25% of which appear only once. In its sample, this clonotype was seen a few times. Antigen unknown. Germline V gene sequence: CDR1 SQVTM, CDR2 ANQGSEA. The CDR3 covers 11 residues. J was trimmed by 4 bases and V by 7 bases; bases with no gene match: 3. Sequences were obtained from blood, either unsorted or a sorted T cell fraction (not recorded which). The TCR originated in a male donor with ankylosing spondylitis. The chain carries TRBV29-1 and TRBJ1-2; 7 bases are a match to TRBD1. CDR3: CSGTGGYGYTF. CDR3 bases: TGCAGCGGGACAGGAGGCTATGGCTACACCTTC.